This T cell receptor beta chain is from a study of blood T cell repertoires in COVID-19. Across the study: The samples span acute and convalescent COVID-19 from the United States, Italy and Spain. PBMCs, B-cell-depleted T cells, or T cells were the source of the cDNA or gDNA that made up the material.

As originally analysed: Scientists estimated how many nucleated cells there were by amplifying reference gene primers. TCRdb keeps only in-frame clones here, not all; method: immunoSEQ multiplex PCR. From that table come the V and J calls and clone size; the DNA was used to work out D and trimming. The profile covers around 100,000 clones, with 85% to 90% appearing a single time and roughly 30% taken by the ten largest. There are 12 residues in the CDR3. Germline V gene data show CDR1 as SGHDT and CDR2 as YYEEEE. Source material: peripheral blood. This TCR was sampled from a woman of 80 years or more with acute or convalescent COVID-19. J is TRBJ1-1 and V is TRBV5-6, with a possible D match to TRBD1 (6 bases). In nucleotides, the CDR3 is TGTGCTGGGGGCCAGGGGAACACTGAAGCTTTCTTT. The encoded protein is CAGGQGNTEAFF.